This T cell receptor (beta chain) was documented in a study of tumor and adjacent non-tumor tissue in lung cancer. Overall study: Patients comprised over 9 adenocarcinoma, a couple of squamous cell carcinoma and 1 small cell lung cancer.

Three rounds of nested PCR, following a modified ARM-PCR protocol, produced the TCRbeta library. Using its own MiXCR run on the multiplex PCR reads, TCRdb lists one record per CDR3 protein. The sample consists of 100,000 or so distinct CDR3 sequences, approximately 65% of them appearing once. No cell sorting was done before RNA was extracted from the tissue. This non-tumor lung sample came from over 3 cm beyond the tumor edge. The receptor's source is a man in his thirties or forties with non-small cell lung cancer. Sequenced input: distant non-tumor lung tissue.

The CDR3 DNA reads as TGCGCCAGCAGCCAATCCAGACACGCCCAAGAGACCCAGTACTTC. It yields the protein CASSQSRHAQETQYF. The rearrangement links TRBV4-1 to TRBJ2-5; D not resolved. Looked up from germline, CDR1 is MGHRA and CDR2 is YSYEKL. CDR3 size: 15 residues. Trimming removed 2 bases at V and 1 base at J, with 11 bases between.